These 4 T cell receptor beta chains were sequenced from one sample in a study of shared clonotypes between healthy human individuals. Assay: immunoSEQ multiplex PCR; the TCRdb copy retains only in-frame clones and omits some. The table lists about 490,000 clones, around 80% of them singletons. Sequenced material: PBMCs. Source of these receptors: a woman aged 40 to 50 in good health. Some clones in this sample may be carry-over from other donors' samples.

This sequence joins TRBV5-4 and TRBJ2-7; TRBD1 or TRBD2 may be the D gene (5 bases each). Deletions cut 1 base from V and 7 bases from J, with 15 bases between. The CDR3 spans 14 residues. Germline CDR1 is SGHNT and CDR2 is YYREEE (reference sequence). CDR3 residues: CASSLSGAQGEQYF. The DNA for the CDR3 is TGTGCCAGCAGCTTGTCCGGGGCGCAAGGGGAGCAGTACTTC.

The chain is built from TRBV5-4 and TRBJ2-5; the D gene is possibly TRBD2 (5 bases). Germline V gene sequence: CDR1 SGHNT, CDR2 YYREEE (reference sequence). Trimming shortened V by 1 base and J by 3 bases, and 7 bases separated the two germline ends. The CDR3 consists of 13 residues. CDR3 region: CASSLKAEETQYF. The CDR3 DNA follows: TGTGCCAGCAGCTTGAAAGCGGAAGAGACCCAGTACTTC.

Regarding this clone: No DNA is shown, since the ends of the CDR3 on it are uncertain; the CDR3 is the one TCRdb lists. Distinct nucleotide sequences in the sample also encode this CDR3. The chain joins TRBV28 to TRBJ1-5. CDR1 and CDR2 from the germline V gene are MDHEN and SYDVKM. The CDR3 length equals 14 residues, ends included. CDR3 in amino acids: CASSSGQGNQPQHF.

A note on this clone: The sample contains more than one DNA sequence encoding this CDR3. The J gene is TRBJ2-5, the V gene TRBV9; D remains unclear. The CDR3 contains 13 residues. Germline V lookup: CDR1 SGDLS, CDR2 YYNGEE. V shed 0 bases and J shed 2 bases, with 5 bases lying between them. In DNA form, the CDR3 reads TGTGCCAGCAGCGTAGGCGGTCAAGAGACCCAGTACTTC. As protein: CASSVGGQETQYF.